The entry that follows covers one TCR beta chain sequence. This sample was included in a study of T cell changes during pregnancy in multiple sclerosis. Method: immunoSEQ multiplex PCR; TCRdb's copy keeps in-frame clones and lacks some. Of tens of thousands of clones listed, roughly nine tenths are singletons. Germline V gene data show CDR1 as SGHAT and CDR2 as FQNNGV. The CDR3 spans 15 residues. The V end lost 11 bases, the J end lost 5 bases, and 22 bases lay between the germline ends. The chain is built from TRBV11-2 and TRBJ2-1, with a possible D match to TRBD2 (7 bases). Source: peripheral blood, taken in the third trimester of pregnancy. This clonotype originated in a female donor in good health, enrolled as a control in a pregnancy study. CDR3 residues: CAVQPGGAWDNEQFF. The CDR3 DNA reads TGTGCCGTTCAACCTGGGGGGGCCTGGGACAATGAGCAGTTCTTC.